This TCR beta chain was recorded in a study of blood T cell repertoires in COVID-19. The ends were cut back, 2 bases at V and 0 bases at J, with 7 bases in the middle. The CDR3 consists of 14 residues. Germline CDR1 SGHTA, CDR2 FQGNSA. Original analysis: The authors estimated nucleated cell counts from reference gene primer amplification. Libraries were prepared by immunoSEQ multiplex PCR; TCRdb keeps only in-frame clonotypes and omits some of them. V and J calls plus clone size are reproduced from that table; the DNA served to infer D and trimming. The sample consists of 210,000 or so clones, 85% of them appearing once. This clone was observed a handful of times. Seattle participants joined during active infection and were tracked over time.

Input material: peripheral blood. This sequence joins TRBV7-2 and TRBJ2-5; tentatively, D is TRBD1 (5 bases). The receptor was isolated from a man between 50 and 59 years old with COVID-19, enrolled during active disease. CDR3 sequence: CASSLSTDQETQYF. CDR3 nucleotide sequence: TGTGCCAGCAGCTTATCGACAGACCAAGAGACCCAGTACTTC.